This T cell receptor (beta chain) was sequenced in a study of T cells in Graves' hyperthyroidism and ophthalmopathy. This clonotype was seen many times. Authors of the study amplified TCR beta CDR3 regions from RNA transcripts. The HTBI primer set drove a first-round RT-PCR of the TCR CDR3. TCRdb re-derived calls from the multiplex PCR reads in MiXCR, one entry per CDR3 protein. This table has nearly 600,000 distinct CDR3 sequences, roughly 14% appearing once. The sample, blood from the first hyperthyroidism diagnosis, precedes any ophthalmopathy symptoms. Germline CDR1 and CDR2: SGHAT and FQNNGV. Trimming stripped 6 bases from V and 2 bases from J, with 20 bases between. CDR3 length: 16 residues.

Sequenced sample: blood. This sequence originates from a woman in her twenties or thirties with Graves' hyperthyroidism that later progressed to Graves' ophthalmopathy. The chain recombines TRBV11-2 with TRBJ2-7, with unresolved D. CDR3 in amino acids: CASRGLRVSAPYEQYF. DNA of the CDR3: TGTGCCAGCAGGGGCCTCCGGGTCTCAGCCCCCTACGAGCAGTACTTC.